These 18 T cell receptor beta chains originate from one sample sequenced in a study of blood T cell repertoires in COVID-19. TCRdb's table, derived via immunoSEQ multiplex PCR, lists solely in-frame clones and lacks some. The sample consists of about 160,000 clones, approximately 81% of them appearing once. The sample taken for sequencing was PBMCs or T cells enriched from blood (not recorded which). The receptors originated from a woman in her forties with acute COVID-19.

This clone was observed a few times. The chain joins TRBV7-9 to TRBJ2-1, with TRBD1 matching 7 bases. Germline trimming cut 5 bases from V and 3 bases from J; bases unmatched to any gene: 4. Germline CDR1 reads SEHNR; CDR2 reads FQNEAQ (reference sequence). The CDR3 covers 14 residues. The CDR3 bases are TGTGCCAGCAGCGGACAGGAGATCTACAATGAGCAGTTCTTC. Its protein product is CASSGQEIYNEQFF.

This clone was detected only a few times. The chain combines TRBV7-9 with TRBJ2-4; D is undetermined. The CDR3 consists of 15 residues. Germline V gives CDR1 SEHNR, CDR2 FQNEAQ (reference sequence). The V end lost 5 bases, the J end lost 0 bases, and 11 bases lay between the germline ends. The CDR3 is CASSGLTGAKNIQYF. The CDR3, as DNA: TGTGCCAGCAGCGGGTTGACGGGAGCCAAAAACATTCAGTACTTC. Filled out from reference TRBV7-9 and TRBJ2-4, the complete variable domain reads DTGVSQNPRHKITKRGQNVTFRCDPISEHNRLYWYRQTLGQGPEFLTYFQNEAQLEKSRLLSDRFSAERPKGSFSTLEIQRTEQGDSAMYLCASSGLTGAKNIQYFGAGTRLSVL.

The chain joins TRBV11-3 to TRBJ2-3; 7 nucleotides agree with TRBD2. The CDR3 consists of 12 residues. Trimming cost V 5 bases and J 14 bases; bases outside gene matches: 10. Germline CDR1 reads SGHNT; CDR2 reads YENEEA. The CDR3 DNA reads as TGTGCCAGCAGCGTCCGACGGGGGGAATTGTATTTT. As protein: CASSVRRGELYF.

The chain links TRBV6-5 to TRBJ1-2; D is uncertain. CDR3 length: 13 amino acids. Germline CDR1 and CDR2: MNHEY and SVGAGI. The germline V and J ends were trimmed by 6 bases and 6 bases, with 14 bases remaining between them. CDR3 DNA sequence: TGTGCCAGCAGAAAAACCTCCGAGCATGGCTACACCTTC. Its protein is CASRKTSEHGYTF.

This clone was seen a single time. The J gene is TRBJ2-2, the V gene TRBV13, with TRBD2 matching 7 bases. The CDR3 consists of 15 residues. CDR1 and CDR2 (germline): PRHDT, FYEKMQ (reference sequence). V gave up 5 bases and J gave up 5 bases; unmatched junction bases: 8. For the CDR3, the DNA is TGTGCCAGCAGCCTTGGGACTACAGTGACCGGGGAGCTGTTTTTT. It translates to CASSLGTTVTGELFF.

The chain is built from TRBV6-6 and TRBJ2-1; 9 nucleotides align to TRBD1. Germline V gives CDR1 MNHNY, CDR2 SVGAGI (reference sequence). The CDR3 runs to 16 residues. After removal of 4 bases from V and 4 bases from J, the junction contained 8 bases not matched to a gene. CDR3 sequence reads: CASSSQTGGLYNEQFF. For the CDR3, the DNA is TGTGCCAGCAGTTCTCAGACAGGGGGTTTGTACAATGAGCAGTTCTTC.

V gene TRBV6-5 combines with J gene TRBJ2-7, with 7 bases that match TRBD1. The J segment lost 2 bases and the V segment lost 6 bases, leaving 7 bases of the junction unmatched. CDR3 length equals 14 residues. Germline-derived CDR1 and CDR2 are MNHEY and SVGAGI. CDR3 in amino acids: CASRVYRGAYEQYF. The CDR3 region has the DNA TGTGCCAGCAGGGTTTACAGGGGCGCCTACGAGCAGTACTTC.

This clone has only a few counts. This chain links TRBV2 with TRBJ1-2, with a tentative D call TRBD1 (6 bases). Germline loops: CDR1 SNHLY, CDR2 FYNNEI. The CDR3 is 14 residues long. V lost 6 bases and J lost 4, with 15 bases in between. The CDR3 here is CASSLDRIAYGYTF. CDR3 coding DNA: TGTGCCAGCAGCTTAGACAGGATTGCCTATGGCTACACCTTC.

The V gene is TRBV7-8, the J gene TRBJ1-5; 7 positions agree with TRBD1. With 5 bases clipped from V and 2 bases from J, the junction kept 9 bases outside the gene matches. CDR3 size: 16 residues. Per the germline V gene, CDR1 is SGHVS and CDR2 is FQNEAQ. The CDR3 sequence is CASSPIGGRGNQPQHF. The CDR3 DNA sequence: TGTGCCAGCAGCCCTATAGGGGGCCGGGGCAATCAGCCCCAGCATTTT.

The chain uses TRBV2 and TRBJ1-1, with TRBD1 matching over 8 bases. CDR1 and CDR2 (germline): SNHLY, FYNNEI. V lost 2 bases and J lost 3; bases outside the gene matches: 2. The CDR3 loop spans 14 amino acids. The CDR3 DNA sequence: TGTGCCAGCAGTGAACAGGGGGCGGACACTGAAGCTTTCTTT. Encoded protein: CASSEQGADTEAFF.

The rearrangement links TRBV2 to TRBJ2-1; 7 bases agree with TRBD1. With V trimmed by 5 bases and J by 7 bases, 11 bases remained unmatched. Germline V gene sequence: CDR1 SNHLY, CDR2 FYNNEI. CDR3 length: 15 residues. The CDR3 reads CASSLRDRATNEQFF. The CDR3 DNA sequence: TGTGCCAGCAGTCTCCGGGACAGAGCAACTAATGAGCAGTTCTTC.

The genes are TRBV5-1 and TRBJ2-3; 7 bases are shared with TRBD2. Trimming removed 1 base from V and 6 bases from J; junction bases left unmatched: 14. This CDR3 has 17 residues. Germline V lookup: CDR1 SGHRS, CDR2 YFSETQ. The CDR3 bases are TGCGCCAGCAGCTTGTCTAATTGGGGCGGGAGTTCTGATACGCAGTATTTT. It codes for CASSLSNWGGSSDTQYF.

The chain joins TRBV15 to TRBJ2-4; D is perhaps TRBD2 (6 bases). Trimming shortened V by 5 bases and J by 0 bases, and 14 bases separated the two germline ends. This CDR3 comprises 16 residues. Germline V gene data show CDR1 as LNHNV and CDR2 as YYDKDF (reference sequence). This CDR3 is CATSGGTVEAKNIQYF. As DNA, the CDR3 is TGTGCCACCAGCGGGGGGACTGTAGAAGCCAAAAACATTCAGTACTTC.

The genes are TRBV6-5 and TRBJ1-5; a possible D gene is TRBD1 (6 bases). Germline V gene lookup returns CDR1 MNHEY and CDR2 SVGAGI. This CDR3 spans 14 amino acids. The V end lost 5 bases, the J end lost 4 bases, and 12 bases lay between the germline ends. CDR3 sequence: CASSQGRKNQPQHF. The DNA of the CDR3 is TGTGCCAGCAGTCAGGGGAGAAAAAATCAGCCCCAGCATTTT.

J is TRBJ2-1 and V is TRBV27, with D possibly TRBD2 on 5 matching bases. Trimming left V 8 bases short and J 5 bases short, with 13 bases between. Germline V CDR1 and CDR2: MNHEY, SMNVEV (reference sequence). This CDR3 is 13 amino acids long. The CDR3 here is CASCAGVDNEQFF. The CDR3 nucleotides read TGTGCCAGCTGCGCGGGCGTCGACAATGAGCAGTTCTTC.

This chain joins TRBV14 and TRBJ1-6; no clear D. V was pared by 1 base and J by 9 bases, with 10 bases between. The CDR3 has 14 amino acids. Germline assignment: CDR1 SGHDN and CDR2 FVKESK. CDR3 amino acids: CASSQVSGASPLHF. The CDR3 DNA is TGTGCCAGCAGCCAAGTCAGTGGAGCTTCACCCCTCCACTTT.

The V call is TRBV9, the J call TRBJ2-7; 9 bases are shared with TRBD2. The V segment lost 2 bases and the J segment 5 bases; nucleotides outside the gene matches: 5. Germline-derived CDR1 and CDR2 are SGDLS and YYNGEE. CDR3 length equals 14 residues. Here the CDR3 DNA reads TGTGCCAGCAGCGTTGCCGGGACTAGCCACGAGCAGTACTTC. Translating it yields CASSVAGTSHEQYF.

The chain links TRBV7-2 to TRBJ2-3; D may be TRBD2 (7 bases). With 4 bases removed from V and 0 bases from J, the gap between germline ends came to 17 bases. The CDR3 is 17 residues long. Germline CDR1 and CDR2: SGHTA and FQGNSA. The CDR3 nucleotides read TGTGCCAGCAGCTCTGGGGGCGGGAGCCCTAGCACAGATACGCAGTATTTT. Translated: CASSSGGGSPSTDTQYF.